The entry that follows covers one TCR beta chain sequence. This CDR3 contains 15 residues. Germline trimming cut 1 base from V and 3 bases from J; bases unmatched to any gene: 5. TCRdb independently ran MiXCR on the 5' RACE reads; one entry per CDR3 protein. This table has some 110,000 distinct CDR3 sequences, roughly 12% appearing once. The record originates from a study of T-cell memory formation after mild COVID-19. Sequenced: PBMCs or a T cell subset sorted from them (not recorded which). This clonotype was sampled from an adult woman who had mild COVID-19 (a few samples of this study predate the infection). Cell type and time point are not known. The chain joins TRBV12-3 or TRBV12-4 to TRBJ2-7; TRBD1 matches at 8 bases. In DNA form, the CDR3 reads TGTGCCAGCAGTTTAGGGCAGGGGGCCGGCTACGAGCAGTACTTC. Encoded protein: CASSLGQGAGYEQYF.